Below, 2 T cell receptor beta chains from the same sample are listed, as sequenced in a study of blood T cells in healthy people across ages. With a J-beta primer mix and a sample-barcoded 5' primer, a second PCR ran roughly 6 to 11 cycles. TCRdb reanalysed the 5' RACE reads using MiXCR and keeps one entry per CDR3 protein. The table records over 1,500,000 distinct CDR3 sequences, approximately 40% of them present only once. Sequences were obtained from blood. Receptors originate from a human donor in good health.

The chain employs TRBV5-1 and TRBJ2-5; 8 bases agree with TRBD1. The assigned J gene may be wrong: the sequence end matches TRBJ2-7 better. The CDR3 runs 15 residues. Germline lookup yields CDR1 SGHRS and CDR2 YFSETQ. The DNA of the CDR3 is TGCGCCAGCAGCTTCCGGACAGGGAAGAGTGGCGAGCAGTACTTC. Translating gives CASSFRTGKSGEQYF.

The chain uses TRBV12-3 or TRBV12-4 and TRBJ2-1; 10 bases fit TRBD2. Trimming cost V 0 bases and J 7 bases; bases outside gene matches: 12. This CDR3 has 18 residues. The CDR3 bases are TGTGCCAGCAGTTTAGCAGGGGGGCCTAGCGGGGGTTTAAATGAGCAGTTCTTC. Protein product: CASSLAGGPSGGLNEQFF.